This T cell receptor (beta chain) appears in the sequencing data of a study of blood T cell repertoires in COVID-19. Study summary: The origin of the acute and convalescent COVID-19 samples was the United States, Italy and Spain. Sample material is recorded as cDNA or gDNA derived from T cells, B-cell-depleted T cells, or PBMCs.

CDR1 is SEHNR, CDR2 FQNEAQ, per germline (reference sequence). Losses at the gene ends were 1 base for V and 11 bases for J; bases not matched to a gene: 5. This CDR3 is built from 15 residues. Original handling: For nucleated cells, counts were estimated from reference gene primer amplification. Sequencing used immunoSEQ multiplex PCR; TCRdb keeps in-frame clones, though not all of them. The V and J calls and clone size are taken from that table; D and trimming were inferred from the DNA. In the table there are 150,000 to 200,000 clones, 70% to 90% of which are singletons. This chain links TRBV7-9 with TRBJ1-6; TRBD1 matches at 10 bases. The receptor comes from a man in his 70s with active or convalescent COVID-19. Sequenced material: peripheral blood. The CDR3 bases are TGTGCCAGCAGCTTAGGACAGGGGGCTCTTACACCCCTCCACTTT. Its translation is CASSLGQGALTPLHF.